A single sample is the source of the 9 T cell receptor beta chains below, sequenced in a study of blood T cell repertoires in COVID-19. Some clones are missing from TCRdb's copy, which holds only in-frame ones; the method was immunoSEQ multiplex PCR. The repertoire holds approximately 110,000 clones, roughly 86% seen once, with roughly 4.9% in the top ten. Source material: peripheral blood. The receptors were sampled from a human donor in a cohort sampled during active COVID-19.

The chain recombines TRBV10-1 with TRBJ2-7, with TRBD1 matching over 9 bases. J lost 5 bases, V lost 6 bases, and 5 bases had no gene match. CDR3 length: 13 amino acids. The germline V gene encodes CDR1 WNHNN and CDR2 SYGVQD (reference sequence). The chain's CDR3 is CASSEGQGNEQYF. In nucleotides, the CDR3 is TGCGCCAGCAGCGAGGGACAGGGAAACGAGCAGTACTTC.

The chain employs TRBV19 and TRBJ1-1; D unclear. V gave up 5 bases and J gave up 1 base, with 8 bases separating them. The CDR3 covers 13 residues. The germline CDR1 and CDR2 sequences are LNHDA and SQIVND (reference sequence). The CDR3 is CASSPRQNTEAFF. DNA of the CDR3: TGTGCCAGTAGTCCCCGACAGAACACTGAAGCTTTCTTT.

V is TRBV6-1 and J is TRBJ2-1; 7 bases align to TRBD2. CDR3 size: 16 residues. V was pared by 2 bases and J by 4 bases, with 8 bases of the junction left unmatched. Germline V CDR1 and CDR2: MNHNS, SASEGT. CDR3 sequence: CASSESSGAPYNEQFF. The CDR3 region has the DNA TGTGCCAGCAGTGAATCGAGCGGGGCGCCTTACAATGAGCAGTTCTTC.

V is TRBV6-5 and J is TRBJ2-5, with D perhaps TRBD1 (6 bases). This CDR3 has 15 amino acids. V lost 1 base and J lost 1, with 10 bases in between. Per the germline V gene, CDR1 is MNHEY and CDR2 is SVGAGI. CDR3 sequence (DNA): TGTGCCAGCAGTTACTTGAGCAGGGGCCAAGAGACCCAGTACTTC. It specifies CASSYLSRGQETQYF.

Only a few counts were recorded for this clone. The chain is built from TRBV6-1 and TRBJ2-7; TRBD2 matches at 12 bases. Germline V gives CDR1 MNHNS, CDR2 SASEGT. The J segment lost 4 bases and the V segment lost 1 base, leaving 11 bases of the junction unmatched. This CDR3 comprises 18 residues. Written as DNA, the CDR3 is TGTGCCAGCAGTGAAGGACTAGCGGGAGTCCCAGTAATATACGAGCAGTACTTC. This translates into CASSEGLAGVPVIYEQYF.

About this clone: The junction and the germline gene differ at one end; a read error may be behind it. The V gene is TRBV5-6, the J gene TRBJ2-3; tentative D call: TRBD1 (5 bases). Germline CDR1 SGHDT, CDR2 YYEEEE. This CDR3 is 11 amino acids long. This chain's CDR3 is CASSFGRMGHF. The CDR3 DNA sequence: TGTGCCAGCAGCTTTGGTCGAATGGGGCATTTT.

V and J are TRBV27 and TRBJ2-5; D possibly corresponds to TRBD1 (7 bases). The germline V gene has CDR1 MNHEY and CDR2 SMNVEV (reference sequence). V was cut by 3 bases and J by 3 bases, with 23 bases left in between. This CDR3 contains 18 residues. CDR3 sequence reads: CASSFRGDRDREKETQYF. CDR3 DNA: TGTGCCAGCAGTTTCAGGGGGGACCGGGACAGAGAAAAAGAGACCCAGTACTTC.

This sequence joins TRBV5-1 and TRBJ2-1; D perhaps matches TRBD2 (7 bases). Germline V gene sequence: CDR1 SGHRS, CDR2 YFSETQ. The CDR3 consists of 17 residues. The V gene lost 4 bases and the J gene lost 8 bases, with 25 bases spanning the gap. Written as DNA, the CDR3 is TGCGCCAGCAGCCCCGGTGGGGGGGCTAGCGGATACGATGAGCAGTTCTTC. Its translation is CASSPGGGASGYDEQFF.

This chain's CDR3 is CASSYSVGFSNQPQHF. DNA for the CDR3: TGTGCCAGCAGTTACTCCGTCGGGTTTAGCAATCAGCCCCAGCATTTT. The J gene is TRBJ1-5, the V gene TRBV6-2 or TRBV6-3, with D hard to call. V was cut by 0 bases and J by 0 bases, with 9 bases left in between. This CDR3 is built from 16 residues. In germline, CDR1 is MNHEY, CDR2 SVGEGT.